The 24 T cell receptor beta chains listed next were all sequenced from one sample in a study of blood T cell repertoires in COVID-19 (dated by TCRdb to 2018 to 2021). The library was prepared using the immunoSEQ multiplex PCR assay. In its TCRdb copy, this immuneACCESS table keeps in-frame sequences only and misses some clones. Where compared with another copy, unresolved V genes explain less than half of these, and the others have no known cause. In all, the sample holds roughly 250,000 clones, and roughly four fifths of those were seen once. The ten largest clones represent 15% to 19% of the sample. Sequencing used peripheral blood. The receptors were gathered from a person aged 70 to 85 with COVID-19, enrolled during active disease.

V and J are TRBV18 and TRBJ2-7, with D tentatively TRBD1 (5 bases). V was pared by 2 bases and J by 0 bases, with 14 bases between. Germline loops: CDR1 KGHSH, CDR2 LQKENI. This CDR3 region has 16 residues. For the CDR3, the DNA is TGTGCCAGCTCACCAGCGCAGGGTGCAAGCTCCTACGAGCAGTACTTC. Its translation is CASSPAQGASSYEQYF.

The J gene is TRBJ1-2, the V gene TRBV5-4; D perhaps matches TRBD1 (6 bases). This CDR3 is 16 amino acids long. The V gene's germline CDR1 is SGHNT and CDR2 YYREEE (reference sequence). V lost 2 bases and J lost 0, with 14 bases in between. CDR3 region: CASSFRMTGSNYGYTF. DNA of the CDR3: TGTGCCAGCAGCTTCCGGATGACAGGTTCTAACTATGGCTACACCTTC.

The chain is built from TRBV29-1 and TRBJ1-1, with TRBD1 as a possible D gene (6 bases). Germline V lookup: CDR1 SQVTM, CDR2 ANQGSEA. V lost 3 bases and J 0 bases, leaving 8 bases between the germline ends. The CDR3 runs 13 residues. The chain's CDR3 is CSVDRGMNTEAFF. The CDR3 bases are TGCAGCGTTGACAGGGGCATGAACACTGAAGCTTTCTTT.

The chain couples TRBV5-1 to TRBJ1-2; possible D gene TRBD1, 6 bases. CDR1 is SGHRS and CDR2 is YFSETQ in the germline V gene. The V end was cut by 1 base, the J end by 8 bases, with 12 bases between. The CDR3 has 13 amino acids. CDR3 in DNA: TGCGCCAGCAGCTTGAGGGGGTTTAACGGCTACACCTTC. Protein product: CASSLRGFNGYTF.

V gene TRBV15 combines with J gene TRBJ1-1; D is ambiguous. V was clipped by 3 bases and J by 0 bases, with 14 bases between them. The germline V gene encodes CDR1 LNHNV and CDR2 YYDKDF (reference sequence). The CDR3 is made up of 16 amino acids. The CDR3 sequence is CATSRVHTNVNTEAFF. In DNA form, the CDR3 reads TGTGCCACCAGCAGGGTGCACACGAACGTGAACACTGAAGCTTTCTTT. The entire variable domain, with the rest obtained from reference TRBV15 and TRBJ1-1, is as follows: DAMVIQNPRYQVTQFGKPVTLSCSQTLNHNVMYWYQQKSSQAPKLLFHYYDKDFNNEADTPDNFQSRRPNTSFCFLDIRSPGLGDTAMYLCATSRVHTNVNTEAFFGQGTRLTVV.

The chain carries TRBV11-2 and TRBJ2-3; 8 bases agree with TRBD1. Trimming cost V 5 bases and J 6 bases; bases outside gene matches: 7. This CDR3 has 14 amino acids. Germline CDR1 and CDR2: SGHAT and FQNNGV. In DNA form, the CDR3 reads TGTGCCAGCAGCCCGGACAGGGCGGCGGATACGCAGTATTTT. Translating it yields CASSPDRAADTQYF.

The CDR3 protein is CASSLDFGTQYF. In nucleotides, the CDR3 is TGTGCCAGCAGCCTGGACTTCGGTACGCAGTATTTT. This rearrangement joins TRBV7-8 to TRBJ2-3; a possible D gene is TRBD2 (5 bases). Trimming took off 5 bases at V and 8 bases at J, with 11 bases between the two ends. Germline CDR1 and CDR2: SGHVS and FQNEAQ. CDR3 size: 12 residues.

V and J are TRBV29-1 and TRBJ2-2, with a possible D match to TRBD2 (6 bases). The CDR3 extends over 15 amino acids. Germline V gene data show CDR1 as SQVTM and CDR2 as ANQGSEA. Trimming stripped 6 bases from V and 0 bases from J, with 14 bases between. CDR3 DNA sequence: TGCAGCGTAGGATCGGGACTCACGAACACCGGGGAGCTGTTTTTT. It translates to CSVGSGLTNTGELFF.

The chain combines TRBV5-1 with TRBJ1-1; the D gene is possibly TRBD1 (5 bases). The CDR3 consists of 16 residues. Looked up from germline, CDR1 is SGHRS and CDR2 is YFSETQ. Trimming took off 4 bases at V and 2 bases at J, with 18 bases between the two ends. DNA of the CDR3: TGCGCCAGCAGCGAAAGACAGTCGGCGCTTAACACTGAAGCTTTCTTT. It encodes CASSERQSALNTEAFF.

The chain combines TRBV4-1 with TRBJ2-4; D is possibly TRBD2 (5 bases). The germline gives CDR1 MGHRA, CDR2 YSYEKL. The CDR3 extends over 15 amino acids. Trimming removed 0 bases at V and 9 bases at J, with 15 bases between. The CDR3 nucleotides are TGCGCCAGCAGCCAAGATTTGGCAGGAGCGGCCATTCAGTACTTC. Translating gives CASSQDLAGAAIQYF.

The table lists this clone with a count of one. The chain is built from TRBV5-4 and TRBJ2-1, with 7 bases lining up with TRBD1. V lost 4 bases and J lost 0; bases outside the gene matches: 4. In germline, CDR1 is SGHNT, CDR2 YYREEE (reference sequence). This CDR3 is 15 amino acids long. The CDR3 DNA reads TGTGCCAGCAGCGCCAGGGGGAGCTCCTACAATGAGCAGTTCTTC. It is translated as CASSARGSSYNEQFF.

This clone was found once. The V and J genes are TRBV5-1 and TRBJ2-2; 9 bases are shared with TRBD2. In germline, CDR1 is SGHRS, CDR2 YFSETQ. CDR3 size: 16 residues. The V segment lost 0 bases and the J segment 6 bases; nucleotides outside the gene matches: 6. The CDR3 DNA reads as TGCGCCAGCAGCTTGGAGGGGACTAGCTTTTCCGGGGAGCTGTTTTTT. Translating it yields CASSLEGTSFSGELFF.

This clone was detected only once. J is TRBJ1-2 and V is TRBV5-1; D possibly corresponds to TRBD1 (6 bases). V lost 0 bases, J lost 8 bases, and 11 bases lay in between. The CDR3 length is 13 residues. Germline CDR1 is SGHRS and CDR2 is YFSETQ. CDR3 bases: TGCGCCAGCAGCTTGGCAGGGGATCGGGGCTACACCTTC. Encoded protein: CASSLAGDRGYTF.

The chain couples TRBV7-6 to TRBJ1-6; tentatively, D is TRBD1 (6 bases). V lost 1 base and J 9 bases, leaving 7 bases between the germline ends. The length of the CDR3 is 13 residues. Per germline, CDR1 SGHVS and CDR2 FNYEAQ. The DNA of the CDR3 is TGTGCCAGCAGCTTAGACAGGGTTTCACCCCTCCACTTT. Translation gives CASSLDRVSPLHF. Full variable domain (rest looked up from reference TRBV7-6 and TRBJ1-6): GAGVSQSPRYKVTKRGQDVALRCDPISGHVSLYWYRQALGQGPEFLTYFNYEAQQDKSGLPNDRFSAERPEGSISTLTIQRTEQRDSAMYRCASSLDRVSPLHFGNGTRLTVT.

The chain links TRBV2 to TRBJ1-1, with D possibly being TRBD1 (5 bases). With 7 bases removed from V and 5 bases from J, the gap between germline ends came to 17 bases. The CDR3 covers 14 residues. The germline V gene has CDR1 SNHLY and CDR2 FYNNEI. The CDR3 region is CASKRDGDRTEAFF. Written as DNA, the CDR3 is TGTGCCAGCAAGCGGGACGGGGATCGGACTGAAGCTTTCTTT.

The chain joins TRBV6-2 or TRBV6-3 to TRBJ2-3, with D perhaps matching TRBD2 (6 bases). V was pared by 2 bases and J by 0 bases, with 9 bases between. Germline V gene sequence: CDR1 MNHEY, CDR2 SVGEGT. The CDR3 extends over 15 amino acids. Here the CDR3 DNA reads TGTGCCAGCAGTTACAGGGGACTTAGCACAGATACGCAGTATTTT. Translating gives CASSYRGLSTDTQYF.

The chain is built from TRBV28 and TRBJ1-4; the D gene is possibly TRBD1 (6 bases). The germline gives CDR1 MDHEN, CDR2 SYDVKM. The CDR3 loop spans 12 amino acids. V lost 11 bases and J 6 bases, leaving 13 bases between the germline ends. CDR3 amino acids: CAVGGRHEKLFF. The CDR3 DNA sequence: TGTGCCGTGGGGGGGCGGCATGAAAAACTGTTTTTT.

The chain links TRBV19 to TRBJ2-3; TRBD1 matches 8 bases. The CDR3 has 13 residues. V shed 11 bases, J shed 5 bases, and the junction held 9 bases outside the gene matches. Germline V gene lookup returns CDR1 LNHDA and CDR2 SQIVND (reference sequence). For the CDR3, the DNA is TGTGCCTGCGGACAGGGAGTTAAAGATACGCAGTATTTT. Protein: CACGQGVKDTQYF.

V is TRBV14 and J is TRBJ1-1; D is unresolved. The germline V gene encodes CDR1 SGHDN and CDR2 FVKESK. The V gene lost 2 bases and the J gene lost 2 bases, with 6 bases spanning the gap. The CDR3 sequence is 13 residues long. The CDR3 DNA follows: TGTGCCAGCAGCCAACAGATCAACACTGAAGCTTTCTTT. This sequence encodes CASSQQINTEAFF.

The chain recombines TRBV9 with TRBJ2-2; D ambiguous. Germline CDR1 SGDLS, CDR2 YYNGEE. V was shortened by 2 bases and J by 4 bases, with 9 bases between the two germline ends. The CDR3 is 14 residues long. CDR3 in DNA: TGTGCCAGCAGCGTTTCCCCGGGCACCGGGGAGCTGTTTTTT. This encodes CASSVSPGTGELFF.

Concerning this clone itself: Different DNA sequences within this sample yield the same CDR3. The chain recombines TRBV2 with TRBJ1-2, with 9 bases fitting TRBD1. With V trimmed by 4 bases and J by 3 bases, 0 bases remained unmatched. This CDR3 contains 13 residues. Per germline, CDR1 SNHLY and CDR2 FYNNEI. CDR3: CASSGQGDYGYTF. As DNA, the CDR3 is TGTGCCAGCAGTGGACAGGGGGACTATGGCTACACCTTC.

CDR3 amino acids: CASSTNSGRASEQYF. The CDR3 region has the DNA TGTGCCAGCAGCACCAATAGCGGGAGGGCTTCCGAGCAGTACTTC. The V gene is TRBV7-2, the J gene TRBJ2-7, with TRBD2 matching over 11 bases. The length of the CDR3 is 15 residues. CDR1 and CDR2 (germline): SGHTA, FQGNSA. The junction had 9 bases not matched to a gene; V was cut back by 5 bases and J by 6 bases. The full variable domain, its missing parts supplied by reference TRBV7-2 and TRBJ2-7, is GAGVSQSPSNKVTEKGKDVELRCDPISGHTALYWYRQSLGQGLEFLIYFQGNSAPDKSGLPSDRFSAERTGGSVSTLTIQRTQQEDSAVYLCASSTNSGRASEQYFGPGTRLTVT.

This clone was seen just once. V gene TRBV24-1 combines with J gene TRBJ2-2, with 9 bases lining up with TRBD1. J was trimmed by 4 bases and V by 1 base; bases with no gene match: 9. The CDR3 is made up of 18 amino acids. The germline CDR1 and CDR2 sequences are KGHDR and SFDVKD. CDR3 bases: TGTGCCACCAGTGATTTAAAACAGGGGGCGCTGGGCACCGGGGAGCTGTTTTTT. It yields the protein CATSDLKQGALGTGELFF.

CDR3 amino acids: CASSPTGPLETQYF. CDR3 bases: TGTGCCAGCAGCCCGACAGGGCCTTTAGAGACCCAGTACTTC. The chain recombines TRBV6-5 with TRBJ2-5, with 7 bases that match TRBD1. Unmatched junction bases numbered 8, after V lost 6 bases and J lost 4 bases. Germline assignment: CDR1 MNHEY and CDR2 SVGAGI. This CDR3 has 14 amino acids.